A selection of T cell receptor beta chains follows, all from one sample in a study of response to subunit inactivated influenza vaccine. TCRdb ran MiXCR on the RT-PCR reads and lists one entry per CDR3 protein. The repertoire holds around 200,000 distinct CDR3 sequences, with roughly 14% as singletons. The sample in question was CD8+ T cells sorted from PBMCs, obtained roughly 5 days after vaccination. These receptors were obtained from a man aged 45-65 years who received an inactivated influenza vaccine. Both conserved end residues are part of each CDR3. D genes are given only for firm matches. Rows give clone size only sometimes, using once, few, many, or a class for an expanded clone.

V	D	size	J	DNA	CDR3
TRBV4-2	.	few	TRBJ2-7	TGTGCCAGCAGCCCAGCCGGAGTATCCTACGAGCAGTACTTC	CASSPAGVSYEQYF
TRBV24-1	.	.	TRBJ2-1	TGTGCCACCAGTGATTTGCAAATCGGCGGTGAGCAGTTCTTC	CATSDLQIGGEQFF
TRBV11-1	.	few	TRBJ2-3	TGTGCCAGCACCCGTGTGGGAGATACGCAGTATTTT	CASTRVGDTQYF
TRBV4-3	.	.	TRBJ1-6	TGCGCCAGCAGCCAAGATAACAGGGAAGGCTCACCCCTCCACTTT	CASSQDNREGSPLHF
TRBV6-5	TRBD2	.	TRBJ2-3	TGTGCCAGCAGTTACTCCCCAGCGGGGGGGTTAGATACGCAGTATTTT	CASSYSPAGGLDTQYF
TRBV29-1	TRBD2	few	TRBJ2-3	TGCAGCGGCCTAGCGGGGAACACAGATACGCAGTATTTT	CSGLAGNTDTQYF
TRBV24-1	.	few	TRBJ2-4	TGTGCCACCAGTGACCGTACTAGCTTGGCAAACATTCAGTACTTC	CATSDRTSLANIQYF
TRBV28	TRBD2	.	TRBJ2-7	TGTGCCAGCAGTTTAGGACTAGCGGGAGAGGATGAGCAGTACTTC	CASSLGLAGEDEQYF
TRBV19	TRBD2	.	TRBJ2-7	TGTGCCACCACCGATGGCTGGACTAGCGGGAAACACGAGCAGTACTTC	CATTDGWTSGKHEQYF
TRBV7-3	.	.	TRBJ2-6	TGTGCCAGCAGCTTAATACACGGGGCCAACGTCCTGACTTTC	CASSLIHGANVLTF
TRBV5-1	.	many	TRBJ1-4	TGCGCCAGCAGCCACGACGCGTGGGCATCTAATGAAAAACTGTTTTTT	CASSHDAWASNEKLFF
TRBV30	.	.	TRBJ1-1	TGTGCCTGGAGTATCCTACCGATGACGGGAACTGAAGCTTTCTTT	CAWSILPMTGTEAFF
TRBV10-3	.	many	TRBJ2-7	TGTGCCATCAGTGACCCGGGGGCGAAATCCTACGAGCAGTACTTC	CAISDPGAKSYEQYF
TRBV5-6	TRBD1	.	TRBJ2-5	TGTGCCAGCGACCGAGTGGGGACAGCCCAAGAGACCCAGTACTTC	CASDRVGTAQETQYF
TRBV6-2/TRBV6-3	TRBD2	.	TRBJ2-5	TGTGCCAGCAGTCCTGGACTAGCGGGGGAAGAGACCCAGTACTTC	CASSPGLAGEETQYF
TRBV7-9	TRBD1	.	TRBJ2-7	TGTGCCAGCAGCTACGGGACAGGGGAGAACGAGCAGTACTTC	CASSYGTGENEQYF
TRBV5-5	.	few	TRBJ2-5	TGTGCCAGCAGCTTGGGTATTAGCAGACAAGAGACCCAGTACTTC	CASSLGISRQETQYF
TRBV7-9	.	few	TRBJ2-7	TGTGCCAGCAGCTTAGCGCTGGAGTATCCCCCTCGCGAGCAGTACTTC	CASSLALEYPPREQYF
TRBV13	.	many	TRBJ2-2	TGTGCCAGCAGCCGAGTCGGCACCGGGGAGCTGTTTTTT	CASSRVGTGELFF
TRBV19	.	.	TRBJ2-7	TGTGCCAGTAGGGTACTTGCGGAAAGCTCCTACGAGCAGTACTTC	CASRVLAESSYEQYF
TRBV10-2	.	many	TRBJ2-3	TGCGCCAGCCATTCAGATACGCAGTATTTT	CASHSDTQYF
TRBV7-6	.	.	TRBJ2-7	TGTGCCAGCAGCTTAACAGGGTCCGACGAGCAGTACTTC	CASSLTGSDEQYF
TRBV28	TRBD1	.	TRBJ2-7	TGTGCCAGCAGCGGTGCGGCTCGGGGACAGCTTTTTAACTACGAGCAGTACTTC	CASSGAARGQLFNYEQYF
TRBV10-3	.	many	TRBJ2-3	TGTGCCACCGGGGGTTTTGGCACAGATACGCAGTATTTT	CATGGFGTDTQYF
TRBV28	.	.	TRBJ1-1	TGTGCCAGCAGTTTGCAGATTGGTCGAACTGAAGCTTTCTTT	CASSLQIGRTEAFF
TRBV28	.	.	TRBJ1-2	TGTGCCAGCAGTTCTCTGGGATCTAACCCCAGTAAGGCGGGCTACACCTTC	CASSSLGSNPSKAGYTF
TRBV7-2	TRBD1	many	TRBJ1-2	TGTGCCAGCAGCGGAAGAGGACAGGGGGATTTCTATCGTGGCTACACCTTC	CASSGRGQGDFYRGYTF
TRBV30	.	few	TRBJ2-1	TGTGCCTGGACTACTGGCTACAATGAGCAGTTCTTC	CAWTTGYNEQFF
TRBV6-2/TRBV6-3	.	few	TRBJ1-1	TGTGCCAGCAATCCTACAGGTCTGAACACTGAAGCTTTCTTT	CASNPTGLNTEAFF
TRBV4-3	TRBD1	.	TRBJ2-7	TGCGCCAGCAGCCCCCGACAGGGGGCTTGGGAGCAGTACTTC	CASSPRQGAWEQYF
TRBV6-2/TRBV6-3	.	.	TRBJ1-1	TGTGCCAGCAGAGTGACCATGAACACTGAAGCTTTCTTT	CASRVTMNTEAFF
TRBV10-3	.	once	TRBJ2-7	TGTGCCATCAGTGAGTCCCCCGCGACAGACCCCGGGACGTACGAGCAGTACTTC	CAISESPATDPGTYEQYF
TRBV15	.	few	TRBJ2-1	TGTGCCACCAGCAGAGTTGAGGTAAATGAGCAGTTCTTC	CATSRVEVNEQFF
TRBV24-1	TRBD2	.	TRBJ2-1	TGTGCCACCAGTCCCGGCCTAGCGGGAGTCGTTGAGCAGTTCTTC	CATSPGLAGVVEQFF
TRBV4-2	TRBD2	once	TRBJ2-7	TGTGCCAGCAGCCAAATTAGCGGGACTAGCGGGCCGAGTAGGTACGAGCAGTACTTC	CASSQISGTSGPSRYEQYF
TRBV9	.	few	TRBJ1-1	TGTGCCAGCAGCGTAGGAGACCTGCCGGGGACTGAAGCTTTCTTT	CASSVGDLPGTEAFF
TRBV27	TRBD2	.	TRBJ2-1	TGTGCCAGCAGTTTACAGCGGGGGCGGCTGTATAATGAGCAGTTCTTC	CASSLQRGRLYNEQFF
TRBV7-2	TRBD2	few	TRBJ2-7	TGTGCCAGCAGCTTAGACCGGGGGGTCGAGCAGTACTTC	CASSLDRGVEQYF
TRBV20-1	TRBD2	.	TRBJ2-7	TGCAGTGCTTTCCGACTAGCGGGAGTGCCCCTGATTTTTTACGAGCAGTACTTC	CSAFRLAGVPLIFYEQYF
TRBV20-1	.	few	TRBJ2-1	TGCAGTGCTAAAGGGTACAATGAGCAGTTCTTC	CSAKGYNEQFF
TRBV10-3	.	few	TRBJ2-3	TGTGCCATCAGTGAAGTGGGAAGCACAGATACGCAGTATTTT	CAISEVGSTDTQYF
TRBV6-6	.	few	TRBJ1-1	TGTGCCAGCAGTTACGGGGACACTGAAGCTTTCTTT	CASSYGDTEAFF
TRBV19	TRBD2	.	TRBJ2-1	TGTGCCAGTAGTATTCTAGCGGGGGGGCCCGCTTACAATGAGCAGTTCTTC	CASSILAGGPAYNEQFF
TRBV11-3	TRBD2	few	TRBJ2-1	TGTGCCAGCAGCCCCCGGGCTAGCGGGGCCTACAATGAGCAGTTCTTC	CASSPRASGAYNEQFF
TRBV28	.	.	TRBJ1-5	TGTGCCAGCAGTTTACCCGATAGCAATCAGCCCCAGCATTTT	CASSLPDSNQPQHF
TRBV28	TRBD1	.	TRBJ1-1	TGTGCCAGCAGTCGGAGGACAGGGAGTCGCACTGAAGCTTTCTTT	CASSRRTGSRTEAFF
TRBV10-3	TRBD1	.	TRBJ2-7	TGTGCCATCAGTGAGAGGACAGGGGGCCACGAGCAGTACTTC	CAISERTGGHEQYF
TRBV7-8	TRBD1	once	TRBJ2-1	TGTGCCAGCAGCTTAGGGACAGGGGCCTACTTGTACAATGAGCAGTTCTTC	CASSLGTGAYLYNEQFF
TRBV4-3	TRBD2	.	TRBJ2-3	TGCGCCAGCAGCCAAGATTCAGCGGGAGGCACAGATACGCAGTATTTT	CASSQDSAGGTDTQYF
TRBV7-8	.	.	TRBJ2-1	TGTGCCAGCAGCTTAGCGCGAACTACGAACAATGAGCAGTTCTTC	CASSLARTTNNEQFF
TRBV2	.	.	TRBJ2-7	TGTGCCAGCAGCCAGACTACCGCCCTCCCCTACGAGCAGTACTTC	CASSQTTALPYEQYF
TRBV28	.	few	TRBJ2-5	TGTGCCAGCAGTACCACCCTACAGGGCAGGGAGACCCAGTACTTC	CASSTTLQGRETQYF
TRBV6-5	TRBD2	few	TRBJ2-7	TGTGCCAGCAGTTCCATAGCGGGACTTCACGAGCAGTACTTC	CASSSIAGLHEQYF
TRBV27	.	.	TRBJ2-2	TGTGCCAGCAGTCTCATATGGGGGATCTCCCCCGGGGAGCTGTTTTTT	CASSLIWGISPGELFF
TRBV5-1	.	.	TRBJ2-1	TGCGCCAGCAGTTCCGGGATCCTCTACAATGAGCAGTTCTTC	CASSSGILYNEQFF
TRBV4-2	.	.	TRBJ2-7	TGTGCCAGCAGCCAAGGGACCAGGGGCTCCTACGAGCAGTACTTC	CASSQGTRGSYEQYF